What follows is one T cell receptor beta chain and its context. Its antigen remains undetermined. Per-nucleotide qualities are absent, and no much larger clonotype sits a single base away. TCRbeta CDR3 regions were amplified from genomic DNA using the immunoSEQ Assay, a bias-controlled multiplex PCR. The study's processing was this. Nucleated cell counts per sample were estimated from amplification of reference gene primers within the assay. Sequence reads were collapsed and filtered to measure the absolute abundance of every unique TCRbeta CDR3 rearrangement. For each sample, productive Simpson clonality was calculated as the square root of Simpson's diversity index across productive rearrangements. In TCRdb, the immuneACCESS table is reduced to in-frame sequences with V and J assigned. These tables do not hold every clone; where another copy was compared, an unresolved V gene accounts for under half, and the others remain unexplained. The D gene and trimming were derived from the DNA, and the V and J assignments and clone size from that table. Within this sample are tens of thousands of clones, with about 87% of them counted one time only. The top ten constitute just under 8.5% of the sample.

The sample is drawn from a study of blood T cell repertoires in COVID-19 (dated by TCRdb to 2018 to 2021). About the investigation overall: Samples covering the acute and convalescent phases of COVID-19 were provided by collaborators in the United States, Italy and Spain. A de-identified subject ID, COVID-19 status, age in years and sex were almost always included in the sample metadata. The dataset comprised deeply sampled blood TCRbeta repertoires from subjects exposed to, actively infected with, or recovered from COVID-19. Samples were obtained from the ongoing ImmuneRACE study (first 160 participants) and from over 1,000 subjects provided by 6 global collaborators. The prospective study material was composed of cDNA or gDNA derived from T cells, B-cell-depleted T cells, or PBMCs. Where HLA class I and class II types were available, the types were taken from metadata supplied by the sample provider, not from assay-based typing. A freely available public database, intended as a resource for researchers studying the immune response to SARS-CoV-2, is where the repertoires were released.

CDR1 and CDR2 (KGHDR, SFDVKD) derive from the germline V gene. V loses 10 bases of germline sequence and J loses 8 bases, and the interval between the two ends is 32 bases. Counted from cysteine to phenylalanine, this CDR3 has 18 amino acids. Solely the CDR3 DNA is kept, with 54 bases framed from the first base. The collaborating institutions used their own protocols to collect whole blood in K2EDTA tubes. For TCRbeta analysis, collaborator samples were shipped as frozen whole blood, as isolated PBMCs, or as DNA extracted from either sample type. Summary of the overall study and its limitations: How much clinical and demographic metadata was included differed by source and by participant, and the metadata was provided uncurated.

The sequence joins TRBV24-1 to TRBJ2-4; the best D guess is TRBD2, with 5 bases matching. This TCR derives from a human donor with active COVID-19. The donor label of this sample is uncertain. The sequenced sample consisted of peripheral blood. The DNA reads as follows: TGTGCCACATCCGGGATTCGCCCTCCGGGATTGGATATGTACATTCAGTACTTC. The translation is CATSGIRPPGLDMYIQYF.